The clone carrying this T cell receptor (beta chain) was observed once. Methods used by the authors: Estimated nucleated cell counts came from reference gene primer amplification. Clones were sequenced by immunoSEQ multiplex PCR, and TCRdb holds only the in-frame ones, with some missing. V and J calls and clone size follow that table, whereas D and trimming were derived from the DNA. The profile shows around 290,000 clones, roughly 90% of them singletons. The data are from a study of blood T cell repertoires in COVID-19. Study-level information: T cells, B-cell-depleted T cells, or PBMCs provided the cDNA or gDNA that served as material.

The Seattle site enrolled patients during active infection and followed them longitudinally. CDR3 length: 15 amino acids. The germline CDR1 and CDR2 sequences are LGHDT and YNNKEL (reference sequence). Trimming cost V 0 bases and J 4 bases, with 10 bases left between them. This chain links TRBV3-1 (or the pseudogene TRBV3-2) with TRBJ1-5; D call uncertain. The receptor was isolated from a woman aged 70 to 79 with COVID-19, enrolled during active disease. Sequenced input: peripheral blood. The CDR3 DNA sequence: TGTGCCAGCAGCCAAGATAGTCTCTTAAATCAGCCCCAGCATTTT. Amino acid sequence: CASSQDSLLNQPQHF.